Sequencing of this T cell receptor (beta chain) was carried out in a study of blood T cell repertoires in COVID-19. For the study at large: The cDNA or gDNA used as material had been derived from T cells, B-cell-depleted T cells, or PBMCs.

Between the trimmed V and J ends, which lost 3 bases and 8 bases, there was a span of 13 bases. The CDR3 runs 14 residues. The germline V gene has CDR1 SGHTA and CDR2 FQGNSA. Data came from immunoSEQ multiplex PCR; TCRdb stores just in-frame clones and leaves some out. Among 100,000 to 150,000 clones listed, around 63% were seen once. The TCR comes from a woman aged 70-85 years with acute or convalescent COVID-19. The J gene is TRBJ1-4, the V gene TRBV7-2, with a possible D match to TRBD1 (6 bases). The specimen sequenced was peripheral blood. The CDR3 sequence is CASSLTGSGEKLFF. The CDR3 DNA reads as TGTGCCAGCAGCTTGACAGGTAGTGGCGAAAAACTGTTTTTT.